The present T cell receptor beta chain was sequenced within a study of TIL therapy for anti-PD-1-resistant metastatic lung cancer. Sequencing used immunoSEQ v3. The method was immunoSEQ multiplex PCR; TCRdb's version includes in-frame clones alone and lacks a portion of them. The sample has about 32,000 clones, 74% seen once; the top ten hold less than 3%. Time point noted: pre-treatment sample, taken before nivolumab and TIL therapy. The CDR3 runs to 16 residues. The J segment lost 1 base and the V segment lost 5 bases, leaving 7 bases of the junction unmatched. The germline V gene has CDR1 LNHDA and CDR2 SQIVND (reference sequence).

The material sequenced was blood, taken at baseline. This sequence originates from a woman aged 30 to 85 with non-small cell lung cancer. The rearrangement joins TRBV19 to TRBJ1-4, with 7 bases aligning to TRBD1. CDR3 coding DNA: TGTGCCAGTAGTTACCGGCACAGGGGAACTAATGAAAAACTGTTTTTT. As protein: CASSYRHRGTNEKLFF.